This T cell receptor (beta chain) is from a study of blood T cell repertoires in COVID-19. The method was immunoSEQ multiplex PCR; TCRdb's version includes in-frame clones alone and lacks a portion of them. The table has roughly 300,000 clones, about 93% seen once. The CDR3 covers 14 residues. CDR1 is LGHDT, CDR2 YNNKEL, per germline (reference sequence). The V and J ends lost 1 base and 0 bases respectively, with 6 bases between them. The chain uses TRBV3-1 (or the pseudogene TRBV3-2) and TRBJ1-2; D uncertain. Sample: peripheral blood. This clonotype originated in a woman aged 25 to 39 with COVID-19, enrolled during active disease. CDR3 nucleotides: TGTGCCAGCAGCCAAGGAGGAGCTAACTATGGCTACACCTTC. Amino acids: CASSQGGANYGYTF.